This T cell receptor (beta chain) was sequenced during a study of T-cell reconstitution after alpha-beta-depleted transplantation in children. Study-wide results and caveats: There were some patients whose high TCRbeta diversity at day 60 came from surviving recipient T cells and thymic progenitors. Reportedly, alpha-beta T cells present about two months post-transplant originated from several hundred expanded clones of graft origin. Once a year had passed after transplant, T-cell counts and diversity came mostly from newly produced T cells.

Unique molecular identifiers were incorporated during preparation of the TCRbeta library. TCRdb redid the calling of the PCR reads with MiXCR, one entry per CDR3 protein. The top ten clones hold 27% of a sample with about 470,000 distinct CDR3 sequences, about 40% of them seen once. After removal of 3 bases from V and 6 bases from J, the junction contained 1 base not matched to a gene. The CDR3 runs 13 residues. Germline lookup yields CDR1 SEHNR and CDR2 FQNEAQ (reference sequence). Concerning this clonotype itself: The antigen remains undetermined.

The sequence came from a girl aged 2 to 9 with aplastic anemia, due to receive a stem cell transplant. This specimen was PBMCs, taken before TCRalphabeta/CD19-depleted stem cell transplant. The chain recombines TRBV7-9 with TRBJ2-1; 8 bases align to TRBD2. The CDR3 DNA reads as TGTGCCAGCAGCTTCGGACTAGCCAATGAGCAGTTCTTC. It specifies CASSFGLANEQFF.